These 3 T cell receptor beta chains originate from one sample sequenced in a study of preoperative IRX-2 immunotherapy in early breast cancer. Treatment denoted: preoperative locoregional IRX-2 cytokine immunotherapy. Libraries were prepared by immunoSEQ multiplex PCR; TCRdb keeps only in-frame clonotypes and omits some of them. The sample has some 32,000 clones, around four fifths seen once. The sample here was lymph node tissue, taken from a patient treated with IRX-2 immunotherapy. All receptors derive from a human donor with breast cancer.

Remarks on this clone: The identical CDR3 is also encoded by other nucleotide sequences in the sample. J is TRBJ2-5 and V is TRBV6-8; the D is unclear. The germline gives CDR1 MNHGY, CDR2 SAAAGT. Trimming pared 0 bases from V and 5 bases from J, leaving 4 bases between. The CDR3 sequence is 12 residues long. The CDR3 protein is CASSYSGETQYF. The CDR3 DNA follows: TGTGCCAGCAGTTACTCGGGGGAGACCCAGTACTTC.

V and J are TRBV7-8 and TRBJ1-4; D is ambiguous. V dropped 3 bases and J dropped 7 bases, with 12 bases sitting between them. The germline CDR1 and CDR2 sequences are SGHVS and FQNEAQ. The CDR3 sequence is 14 residues long. CDR3 DNA sequence: TGTGCCAGCAGCTTGTCGGCTTTGGGTGAAAAACTGTTTTTT. It codes for CASSLSALGEKLFF.

The V gene is TRBV22-1, the J gene TRBJ1-6; the tabulated D call, TRBD1, remains unverified against the DNA. TRBV22-1 is annotated as a pseudogene. CDR3 size: 14 residues. The CDR3, as DNA: TGTGCCAGCGGGACAGGGGACGGGCGGTCACCCCTCCACTTT. The encoded protein is CASGTGDGRSPLHF.